This is a list of T cell receptor beta chains from one sample in a study of CD8 T cells in ankylosing spondylitis. TCRdb re-derived calls from the 5' RACE reads in MiXCR, one entry per CDR3 protein. In the table there are some 840,000 distinct CDR3 sequences, over 9.5% of which are singletons. What was sequenced was blood, either unsorted or a sorted T cell fraction (not recorded which). All receptors derive from a male donor with ankylosing spondylitis. Each CDR3 is given with its conserved first and last residue. The order of the fields is V gene, J gene, CDR3 protein.

V gene: TRBV25-1; J gene: TRBJ2-3; CDR3 protein: CASSPLTTGPISTDTQYF
V gene: TRBV9; J gene: TRBJ1-2; CDR3 protein: CASSTRTNYGYTF
V gene: TRBV4-3; J gene: TRBJ2-7; CDR3 protein: CASSRTSGGNEQYF
V gene: TRBV5-1; J gene: TRBJ2-7; CDR3 protein: CASSLPGGGYYEQYF
V gene: TRBV20-1; J gene: TRBJ2-5; CDR3 protein: CSARVWGSGETQYF
V gene: TRBV29-1; J gene: TRBJ2-1; CDR3 protein: CSAHRDSYNEQFF
V gene: TRBV4-2; J gene: TRBJ2-7; CDR3 protein: CASSPSGRAGYEQYF
V gene: TRBV20-1; J gene: TRBJ2-1; CDR3 protein: CSARSRIGTSGVRLLEQFF
V gene: TRBV20-1; J gene: TRBJ2-7; CDR3 protein: CSATRGMPSSYEQYF
V gene: TRBV4-2; J gene: TRBJ2-2; CDR3 protein: CASQSSGTGTGELFF
V gene: TRBV3-1; J gene: TRBJ2-7; CDR3 protein: CASSHRDDEQYF
V gene: TRBV9; J gene: TRBJ1-2; CDR3 protein: CASRQLTGGIGGYTF
V gene: TRBV4-3; J gene: TRBJ2-4; CDR3 protein: CASSQSPAGQNIQYF
V gene: TRBV12-3/TRBV12-4; J gene: TRBJ2-1; CDR3 protein: CASVLGTLSYNEQFF
V gene: TRBV12-3/TRBV12-4; J gene: TRBJ2-1; CDR3 protein: CASSPMLLTYNEQFF
V gene: TRBV5-4; J gene: TRBJ1-2; CDR3 protein: CASSLGGIPYGYTF
V gene: TRBV20-1; J gene: TRBJ1-1; CDR3 protein: CSPLNPRTTEAFF
V gene: TRBV29-1; J gene: TRBJ2-2; CDR3 protein: CSVEAPGLVGTGELFF
V gene: TRBV29-1; J gene: TRBJ2-5; CDR3 protein: CSFFGTYQETQYF
V gene: TRBV7-6; J gene: TRBJ2-3; CDR3 protein: CASRRRESTDTQYF
V gene: TRBV20-1; J gene: TRBJ2-1; CDR3 protein: CSARDLVSGNFNEQFF
V gene: TRBV5-1; J gene: TRBJ2-5; CDR3 protein: CASSLAGRAEETQYF
V gene: TRBV20-1; J gene: TRBJ1-1; CDR3 protein: CSAPDRADTEAFF
V gene: TRBV24-1; J gene: TRBJ2-2; CDR3 protein: CATSEQGGRDTGELFF
V gene: TRBV24-1; J gene: TRBJ2-1; CDR3 protein: CATSEAGGFDNEQFF
V gene: TRBV18; J gene: TRBJ1-1; CDR3 protein: CASSHYDTGLNTEAFF
V gene: TRBV5-6; J gene: TRBJ2-5; CDR3 protein: CASTWWGPEETQYF
V gene: TRBV20-1; J gene: TRBJ2-5; CDR3 protein: CSAGQSGLSETQYF
V gene: TRBV6-2/TRBV6-3; J gene: TRBJ2-2; CDR3 protein: CASSYRGGTSGPNTGELFF
V gene: TRBV12-2; J gene: TRBJ2-6; CDR3 protein: CASRFGFRSGANVLTF
V gene: TRBV19; J gene: TRBJ2-7; CDR3 protein: CASSMDSYEQYF
V gene: TRBV20-1; J gene: TRBJ1-2; CDR3 protein: CSARQEYYGYTF
V gene: TRBV6-5; J gene: TRBJ2-7; CDR3 protein: CASSSWGTSYEQYF
V gene: TRBV7-2; J gene: TRBJ2-1; CDR3 protein: CASSLTDYNEQFF
V gene: TRBV11-3; J gene: TRBJ2-1; CDR3 protein: CASSFLSDSYNEQFF
V gene: TRBV27; J gene: TRBJ1-5; CDR3 protein: CASSRGNPSNQPQHF
V gene: TRBV7-8; J gene: TRBJ2-7; CDR3 protein: CASSLSPGQGGSEQYF
V gene: TRBV2; J gene: TRBJ2-3; CDR3 protein: CASKAGTPTRTDTQYF
V gene: TRBV5-6; J gene: TRBJ2-1; CDR3 protein: CASRRVPNEQFF
V gene: TRBV5-1; J gene: TRBJ2-7; CDR3 protein: CASSLVPGLADEQYF
V gene: TRBV20-1; J gene: TRBJ2-7; CDR3 protein: CSARDEGGTGFPGQYF
V gene: TRBV4-3; J gene: TRBJ2-7; CDR3 protein: CASSHRFSSSYEQYF
V gene: TRBV5-1; J gene: TRBJ2-5; CDR3 protein: CASSLTTAQETQYF
V gene: TRBV20-1; J gene: TRBJ2-7; CDR3 protein: CSASFRSGEQYF